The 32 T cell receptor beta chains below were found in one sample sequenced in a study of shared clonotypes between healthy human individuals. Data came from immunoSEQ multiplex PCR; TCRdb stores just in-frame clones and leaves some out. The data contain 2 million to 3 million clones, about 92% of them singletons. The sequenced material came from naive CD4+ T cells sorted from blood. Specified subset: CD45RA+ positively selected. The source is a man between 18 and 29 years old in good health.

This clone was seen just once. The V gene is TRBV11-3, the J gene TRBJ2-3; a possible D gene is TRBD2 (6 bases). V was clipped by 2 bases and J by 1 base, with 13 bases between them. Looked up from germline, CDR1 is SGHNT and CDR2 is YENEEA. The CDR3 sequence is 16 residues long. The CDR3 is CASSLSGGTRTDTQYF. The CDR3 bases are TGTGCCAGCAGCTTATCCGGCGGGACCCGCACAGATACGCAGTATTTT.

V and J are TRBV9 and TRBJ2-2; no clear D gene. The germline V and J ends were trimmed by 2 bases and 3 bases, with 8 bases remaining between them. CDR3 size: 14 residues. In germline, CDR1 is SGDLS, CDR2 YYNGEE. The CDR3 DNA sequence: TGTGCCAGCAGCGTCGCAGACTACACCGGGGAGCTGTTTTTT. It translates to CASSVADYTGELFF.

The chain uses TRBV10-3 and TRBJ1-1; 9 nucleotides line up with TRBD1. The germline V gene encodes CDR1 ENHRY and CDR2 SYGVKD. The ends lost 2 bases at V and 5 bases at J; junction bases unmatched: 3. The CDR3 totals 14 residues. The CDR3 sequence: CAISELTGGTEAFF. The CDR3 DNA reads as TGTGCCATCAGTGAGCTGACAGGGGGAACTGAAGCTTTCTTT.

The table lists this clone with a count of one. CDR3 protein: CAWSVQGRYGYTF. The CDR3 coding sequence is TGTGCCTGGAGTGTACAGGGTCGCTATGGCTACACCTTC. V is TRBV30 and J is TRBJ1-2; TRBD1 might be the D (6 bases). CDR3 size: 13 residues. The V end was cut by 0 bases, the J end by 4 bases, with 9 bases between. CDR1 is GTSNPN and CDR2 is SVGIG in the germline V gene (reference sequence).

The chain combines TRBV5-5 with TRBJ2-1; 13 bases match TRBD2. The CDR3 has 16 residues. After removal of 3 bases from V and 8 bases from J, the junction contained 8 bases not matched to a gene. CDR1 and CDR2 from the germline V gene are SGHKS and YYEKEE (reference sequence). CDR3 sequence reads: CASSSKTSGGHDEQFF. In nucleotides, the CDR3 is TGTGCCAGCAGCTCGAAGACTAGCGGGGGGCATGATGAGCAGTTCTTC.

CDR3 in amino acids: CASSPLAGGSQETQYF. The CDR3 DNA is TGTGCCAGCTCACCCCTAGCGGGAGGATCACAAGAGACCCAGTACTTC. V gene TRBV18 combines with J gene TRBJ2-5, with 11 positions matching TRBD2. CDR3 length: 16 amino acids. V trimming: 3 bases; J trimming: 2 bases; junction bases outside the gene matches: 5. Germline V gives CDR1 KGHSH, CDR2 LQKENI.

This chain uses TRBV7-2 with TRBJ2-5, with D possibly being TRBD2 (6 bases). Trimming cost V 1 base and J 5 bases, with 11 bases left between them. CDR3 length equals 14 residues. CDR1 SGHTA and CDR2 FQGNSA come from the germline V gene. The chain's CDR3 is CASSLVGTQETQYF. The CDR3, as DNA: TGTGCCAGCAGCTTAGTAGGGACTCAGGAGACCCAGTACTTC.

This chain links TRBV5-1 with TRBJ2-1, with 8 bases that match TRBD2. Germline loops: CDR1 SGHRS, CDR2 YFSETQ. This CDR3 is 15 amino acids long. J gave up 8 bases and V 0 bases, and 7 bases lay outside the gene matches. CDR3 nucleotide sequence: TGCGCCAGCAGCTTGGCTGGGACTAGTGACGATGAGCAGTTCTTC. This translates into CASSLAGTSDDEQFF.

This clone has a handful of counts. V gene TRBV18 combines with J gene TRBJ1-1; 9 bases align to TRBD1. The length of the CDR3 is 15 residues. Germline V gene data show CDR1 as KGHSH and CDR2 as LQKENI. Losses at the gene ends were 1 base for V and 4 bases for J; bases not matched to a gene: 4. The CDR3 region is CASSPLGQGSTEAFF. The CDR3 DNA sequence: TGTGCCAGCTCACCACTCGGACAGGGGTCCACTGAAGCTTTCTTT.

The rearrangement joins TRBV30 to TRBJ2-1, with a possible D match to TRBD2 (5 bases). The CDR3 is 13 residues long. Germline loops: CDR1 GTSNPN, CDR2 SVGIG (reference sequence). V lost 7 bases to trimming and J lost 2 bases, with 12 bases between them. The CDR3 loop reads CAFSAGAYNEQFF. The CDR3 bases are TGTGCCTTTAGCGCCGGGGCCTACAATGAGCAGTTCTTC.

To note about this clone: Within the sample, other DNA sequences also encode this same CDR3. In DNA form, the CDR3 reads TGTGCCAGCAGCGTAGGAGGAAACACCATATATTTT. It codes for CASSVGGNTIYF. The rearrangement joins TRBV9 to TRBJ1-3; no definite D call. There are 12 residues in the CDR3. Per the germline V gene, CDR1 is SGDLS and CDR2 is YYNGEE. With 0 bases removed from V and 4 bases from J, the gap between germline ends came to 2 bases.

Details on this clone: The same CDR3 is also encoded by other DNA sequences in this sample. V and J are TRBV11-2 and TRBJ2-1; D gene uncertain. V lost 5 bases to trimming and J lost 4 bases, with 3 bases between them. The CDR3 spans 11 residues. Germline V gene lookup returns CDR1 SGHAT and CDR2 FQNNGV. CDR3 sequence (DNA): TGTGCCAGCAGCCCATACAATGAGCAGTTCTTC. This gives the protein CASSPYNEQFF.

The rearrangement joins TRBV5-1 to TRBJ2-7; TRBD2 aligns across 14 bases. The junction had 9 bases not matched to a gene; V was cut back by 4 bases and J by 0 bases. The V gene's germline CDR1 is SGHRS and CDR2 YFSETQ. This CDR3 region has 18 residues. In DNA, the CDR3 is TGCGCCAGCAGCGAGGGACTAGCGGGAGTTATAGGCTCCTACGAGCAGTACTTC. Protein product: CASSEGLAGVIGSYEQYF.

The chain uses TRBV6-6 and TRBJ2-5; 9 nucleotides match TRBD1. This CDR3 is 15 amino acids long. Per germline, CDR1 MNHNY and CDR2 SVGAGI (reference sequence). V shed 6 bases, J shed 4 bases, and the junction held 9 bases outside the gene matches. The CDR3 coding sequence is TGTGCCAGCAGCCATGGGACAGGGTCAAGAGAGACCCAGTACTTC. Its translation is CASSHGTGSRETQYF.

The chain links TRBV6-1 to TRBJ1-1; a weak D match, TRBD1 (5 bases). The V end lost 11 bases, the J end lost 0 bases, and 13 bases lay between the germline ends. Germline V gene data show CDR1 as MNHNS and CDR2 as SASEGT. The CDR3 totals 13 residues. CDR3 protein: CAAEPGLNTEAFF. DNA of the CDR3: TGTGCCGCCGAACCAGGGCTGAACACTGAAGCTTTCTTT.

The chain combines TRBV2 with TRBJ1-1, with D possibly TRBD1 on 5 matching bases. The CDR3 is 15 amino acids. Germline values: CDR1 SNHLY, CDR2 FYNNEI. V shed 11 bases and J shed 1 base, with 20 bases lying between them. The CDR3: CAGTPGLPQNTEAFF. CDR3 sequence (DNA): TGTGCCGGTACGCCGGGACTTCCCCAGAACACTGAAGCTTTCTTT. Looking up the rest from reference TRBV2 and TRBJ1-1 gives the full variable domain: EPEVTQTPSHQVTQMGQEVILRCVPISNHLYFYWYRQILGQKVEFLVSFYNNEISEKSEIFDDQFSVERPDGSNFTLKIRSTKLEDSAMYFCAGTPGLPQNTEAFFGQGTRLTVV.

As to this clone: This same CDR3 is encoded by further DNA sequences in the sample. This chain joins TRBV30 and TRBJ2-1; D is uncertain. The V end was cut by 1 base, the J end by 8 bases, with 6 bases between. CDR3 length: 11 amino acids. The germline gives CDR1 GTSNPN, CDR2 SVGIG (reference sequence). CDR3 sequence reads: CAWSGLHEQFF. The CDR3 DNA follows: TGTGCCTGGAGTGGGTTGCATGAGCAGTTCTTC.

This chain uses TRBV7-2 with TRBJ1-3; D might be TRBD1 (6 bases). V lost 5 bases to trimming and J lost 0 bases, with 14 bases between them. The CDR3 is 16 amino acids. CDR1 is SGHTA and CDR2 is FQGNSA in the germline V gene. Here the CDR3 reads CASSPNQGFSGNTIYF. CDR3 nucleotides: TGTGCCAGCAGCCCGAACCAGGGGTTCTCTGGAAACACCATATATTTT.

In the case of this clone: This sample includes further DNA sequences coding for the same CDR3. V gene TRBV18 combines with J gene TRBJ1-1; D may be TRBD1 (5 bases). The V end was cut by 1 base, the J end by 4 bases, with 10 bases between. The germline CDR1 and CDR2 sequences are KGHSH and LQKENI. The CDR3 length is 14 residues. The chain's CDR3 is CASSPRGEGTEAFF. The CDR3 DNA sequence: TGTGCCAGCTCACCACGAGGGGAGGGCACTGAAGCTTTCTTT.

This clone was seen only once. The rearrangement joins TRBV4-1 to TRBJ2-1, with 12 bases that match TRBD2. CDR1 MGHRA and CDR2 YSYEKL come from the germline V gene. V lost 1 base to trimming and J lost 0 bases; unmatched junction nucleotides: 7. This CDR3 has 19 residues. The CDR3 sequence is CASSQVGLAGGPSYNEQFF. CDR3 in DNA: TGCGCCAGCAGCCAAGTAGGGCTAGCGGGAGGGCCCTCCTACAATGAGCAGTTCTTC.

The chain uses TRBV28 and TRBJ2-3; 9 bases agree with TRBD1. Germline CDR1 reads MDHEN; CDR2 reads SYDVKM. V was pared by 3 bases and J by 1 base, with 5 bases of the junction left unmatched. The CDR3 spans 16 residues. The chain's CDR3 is CASSFPWTGGTDTQYF. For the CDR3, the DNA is TGTGCCAGCAGTTTTCCCTGGACAGGGGGCACAGATACGCAGTATTTT.

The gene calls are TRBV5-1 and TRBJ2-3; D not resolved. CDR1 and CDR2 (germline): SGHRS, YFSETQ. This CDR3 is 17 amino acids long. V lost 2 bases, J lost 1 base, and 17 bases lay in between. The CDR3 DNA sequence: TGCGCCAGCAGCTTCGATCAAGGGATCGTTGGCACAGATACGCAGTATTTT. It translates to CASSFDQGIVGTDTQYF. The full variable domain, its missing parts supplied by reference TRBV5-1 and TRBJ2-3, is KAGVTQTPRYLIKTRGQQVTLSCSPISGHRSVSWYQQTPGQGLQFLFEYFSETQRNKGNFPGRFSGRQFSNSRSEMNVSTLELGDSALYLCASSFDQGIVGTDTQYFGPGTRLTVL.

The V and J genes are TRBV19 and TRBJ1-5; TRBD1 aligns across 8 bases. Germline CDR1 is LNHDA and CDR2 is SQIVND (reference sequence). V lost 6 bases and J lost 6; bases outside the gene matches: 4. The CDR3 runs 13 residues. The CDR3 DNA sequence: TGTGCCAGTAGGCCAGGGGGCATTCAGCCCCAGCATTTT. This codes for CASRPGGIQPQHF.

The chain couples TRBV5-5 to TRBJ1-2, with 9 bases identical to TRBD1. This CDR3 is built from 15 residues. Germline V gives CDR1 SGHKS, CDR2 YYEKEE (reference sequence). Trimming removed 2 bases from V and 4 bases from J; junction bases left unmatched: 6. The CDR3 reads CASSFGDRESYGYTF. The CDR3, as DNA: TGTGCCAGCAGCTTTGGGGACAGGGAGTCCTATGGCTACACCTTC.

CDR3 in DNA: TGTGCCAGCAGCCCCCGGGGACTAGCGGGGCGGACCGGGGAGCTGTTTTTT. Translated, it gives CASSPRGLAGRTGELFF. The V call is TRBV5-4, the J call TRBJ2-2; 13 nucleotides align to TRBD2. The CDR3 contains 17 residues. Per the germline V gene, CDR1 is SGHNT and CDR2 is YYREEE (reference sequence). The J segment lost 5 bases and the V segment lost 4 bases, leaving 8 bases of the junction unmatched.

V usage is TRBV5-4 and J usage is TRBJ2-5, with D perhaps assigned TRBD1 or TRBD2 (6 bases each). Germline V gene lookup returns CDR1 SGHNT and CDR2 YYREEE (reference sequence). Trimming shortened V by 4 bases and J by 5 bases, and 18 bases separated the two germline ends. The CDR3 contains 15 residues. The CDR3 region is CASSPRGEVGETQYF. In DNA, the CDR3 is TGTGCCAGCAGCCCTAGGGGGGAGGTTGGGGAGACCCAGTACTTC.

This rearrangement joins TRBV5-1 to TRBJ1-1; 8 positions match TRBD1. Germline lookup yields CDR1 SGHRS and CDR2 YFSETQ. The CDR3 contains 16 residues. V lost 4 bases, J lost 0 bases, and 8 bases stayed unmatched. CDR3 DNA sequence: TGCGCCAGCAGCGTATACAGGGGGACTATGAACACTGAAGCTTTCTTT. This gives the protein CASSVYRGTMNTEAFF.

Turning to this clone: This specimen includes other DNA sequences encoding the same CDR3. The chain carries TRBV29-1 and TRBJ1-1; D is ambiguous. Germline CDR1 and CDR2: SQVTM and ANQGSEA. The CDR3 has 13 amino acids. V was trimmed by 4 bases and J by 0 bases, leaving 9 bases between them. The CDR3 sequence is CSVVGRLNTEAFF. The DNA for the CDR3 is TGCAGCGTTGTTGGGCGGTTGAACACTGAAGCTTTCTTT. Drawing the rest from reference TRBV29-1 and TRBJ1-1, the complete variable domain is SAVISQKPSRDICQRGTSLTIQCQVDSQVTMMFWYRQQPGQSLTLIATANQGSEATYESGFVIDKFPISRPNLTFSTLTVSNMSPEDSSIYLCSVVGRLNTEAFFGQGTRLTVV.

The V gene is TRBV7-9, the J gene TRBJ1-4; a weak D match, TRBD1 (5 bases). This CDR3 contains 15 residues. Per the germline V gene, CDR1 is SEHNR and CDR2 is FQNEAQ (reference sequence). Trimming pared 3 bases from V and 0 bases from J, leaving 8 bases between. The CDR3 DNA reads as TGTGCCAGCAGCTTTGGGGGGTCAACTAATGAAAAACTGTTTTTT. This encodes CASSFGGSTNEKLFF.

CDR3 nucleotide sequence: TGTGCCAGCAGCCGGGGACTAGCGGGGGTCACTAGCACAGATACGCAGTATTTT. This encodes CASSRGLAGVTSTDTQYF. The rearrangement links TRBV7-2 to TRBJ2-3, with 14 bases aligning to TRBD2. V trimming: 5 bases; J trimming: 0 bases; junction bases outside the gene matches: 7. The CDR3 sequence is 18 residues long. The germline V gene has CDR1 SGHTA and CDR2 FQGNSA.

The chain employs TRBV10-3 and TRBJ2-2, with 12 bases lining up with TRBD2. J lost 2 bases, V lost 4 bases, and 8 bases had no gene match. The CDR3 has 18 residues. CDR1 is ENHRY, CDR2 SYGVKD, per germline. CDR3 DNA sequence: TGTGCCATCAGTGCGCTAGCGGGAGGGCCTTATAACACCGGGGAGCTGTTTTTT. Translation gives CAISALAGGPYNTGELFF.

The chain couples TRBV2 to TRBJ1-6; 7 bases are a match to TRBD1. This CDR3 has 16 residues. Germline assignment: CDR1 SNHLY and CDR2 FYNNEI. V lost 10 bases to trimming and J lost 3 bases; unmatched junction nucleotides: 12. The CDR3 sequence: CAIRPGQQDYNSPLHF. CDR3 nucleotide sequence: TGTGCCATCCGACCGGGACAGCAAGACTATAATTCACCCCTCCACTTT.